The 24 T cell receptor beta chains given below trace back to one sample, sequenced in a study of identifying expanded T cells in peripheral blood. Measured with immunoSEQ multiplex PCR; TCRdb has only the in-frame clones, and not every one. The data show about 110,000 clones, around nine tenths seen once. The sequenced sample consisted of blood. The receptors derive from a person aged 18 to 70 in good health.

The chain couples TRBV11-2 to TRBJ2-7; no definite D call. Germline V gives CDR1 SGHAT, CDR2 FQNNGV. Trimming took 3 bases from V and 7 from J, leaving 13 bases between them. The CDR3 has 13 residues. CDR3 region: CASSFDTVREQYF. The CDR3, as DNA: TGTGCCAGCAGCTTCGACACTGTACGGGAGCAGTACTTC.

This clone has just a few counts. The chain has TRBV2 and TRBJ1-4; TRBD1 is a possible D gene (5 bases). CDR1 SNHLY and CDR2 FYNNEI come from the germline V gene. Trimming took 7 bases from V and 4 from J, leaving 10 bases between them. The CDR3 extends over 13 amino acids. This CDR3 reads CASTSGNNEKLFF. CDR3 nucleotide sequence: TGTGCCAGCACGTCAGGGAATAATGAAAAACTGTTTTTT.

This sequence joins TRBV6-6 and TRBJ1-1, with D unclear. The V end lost 6 bases, the J end lost 8 bases, and 16 bases lay between the germline ends. The CDR3 totals 13 residues. Germline CDR1 reads MNHNY; CDR2 reads SVGAGI (reference sequence). CDR3 loop: CASSLGRGREAFF. The CDR3 DNA follows: TGTGCCAGCAGCCTCGGGAGAGGCAGGGAAGCTTTCTTT.

This clone was found once. The J gene is TRBJ2-5, the V gene TRBV9; D may be TRBD1 or TRBD2 (5 bases each). Germline V gene lookup returns CDR1 SGDLS and CDR2 YYNGEE. The ends were cut back, 0 bases at V and 6 bases at J, with 9 bases in the middle. CDR3 length equals 13 residues. The CDR3 DNA reads TGTGCCAGCAGCGTAGATCCGGGGCAGACCCAGTACTTC. This codes for CASSVDPGQTQYF.

The chain couples TRBV14 to TRBJ2-2; D call uncertain. The CDR3 runs 12 residues. CDR1 and CDR2 from the germline V gene are SGHDN and FVKESK. V lost 4 bases and J 7 bases, leaving 7 bases between the germline ends. CDR3 amino acids: CASSRTSGELFF. CDR3 nucleotide sequence: TGTGCCAGCAGCCGGACGAGCGGGGAGCTGTTTTTT. Combining the CDR3 with reference TRBV14 and TRBJ2-2 gives the whole variable domain EAGVTQFPSHSVIEKGQTVTLRCDPISGHDNLYWYRRVMGKEIKFLLHFVKESKQDESGMPNNRFLAERTGGTYSTLKVQPAELEDSGVYFCASSRTSGELFFGEGSRLTVL.

This rearrangement joins TRBV5-1 to TRBJ2-3, with D possibly being TRBD1 (6 bases). The CDR3 sequence is 13 residues long. V dropped 4 bases and J dropped 5 bases, with 11 bases sitting between them. Germline loops: CDR1 SGHRS, CDR2 YFSETQ. CDR3 nucleotides: TGCGCCAGCAGCCCCGGACAGTTAGATACGCAGTATTTT. Its translation is CASSPGQLDTQYF. The full variable domain, rest sourced from reference TRBV5-1 and TRBJ2-3, is KAGVTQTPRYLIKTRGQQVTLSCSPISGHRSVSWYQQTPGQGLQFLFEYFSETQRNKGNFPGRFSGRQFSNSRSEMNVSTLELGDSALYLCASSPGQLDTQYFGPGTRLTVL.

This sequence joins TRBV9 and TRBJ2-7; tentatively, D is TRBD2 (5 bases). Germline V gene sequence: CDR1 SGDLS, CDR2 YYNGEE. Trimming shortened V by 0 bases and J by 2 bases, and 6 bases separated the two germline ends. The CDR3 consists of 13 residues. The CDR3, as DNA: TGTGCCAGCAGCGTAGGGGAGCCCTACGAGCAGTACTTC. As protein: CASSVGEPYEQYF.

This chain links TRBV5-4 with TRBJ2-7; no reliable D call. The CDR3 has 12 residues. V was trimmed by 3 bases and J by 2 bases, leaving 6 bases between them. Germline values: CDR1 SGHNT, CDR2 YYREEE (reference sequence). For the CDR3, the DNA is TGTGCCAGCAGCTACGATACCTACGAGCAGTACTTC. It specifies CASSYDTYEQYF. Full variable domain (remainder filled in from reference TRBV5-4 and TRBJ2-7): ETGVTQSPTHLIKTRGQQVTLRCSSQSGHNTVSWYQQALGQGPQFIFQYYREEENGRGNFPPRFSGLQFPNYSSELNVNALELDDSALYLCASSYDTYEQYFGPGTRLTVT.

The V and J genes are TRBV6-5 and TRBJ1-3; 8 bases match TRBD1. V dropped 2 bases and J dropped 1; count of bases not matched to a gene: 1. This CDR3 comprises 15 residues. In germline, CDR1 is MNHEY, CDR2 SVGAGI. The CDR3 DNA reads TGTGCCAGCAGTTACGGGACAGGATCTGGAAACACCATATATTTT. This gives the protein CASSYGTGSGNTIYF.

The rearrangement uses TRBV20-1 and TRBJ2-1; D is undetermined. Deletions cut 8 bases from V and 7 bases from J, with 12 bases between. The CDR3 is made up of 11 amino acids. CDR1 and CDR2 (germline): DFQATT, SNEGSKA (reference sequence). CDR3 sequence: CSPRYINEQFF. CDR3 in DNA: TGCAGTCCCCGTTATATTAATGAGCAGTTCTTC.

The J gene is TRBJ1-3, the V gene TRBV11-2, with TRBD1 matching 11 bases. CDR1 and CDR2 from the germline V gene are SGHAT and FQNNGV. V lost 5 bases and J lost 8; bases outside the gene matches: 5. The CDR3 runs 14 residues. CDR3 nucleotide sequence: TGTGCCAGCAGCCCCAGGACAGGGGGCGACACCATATATTTT. Amino acids: CASSPRTGGDTIYF.

This rearrangement joins TRBV9 to TRBJ2-5; D is unresolved. The ends were cut back, 1 base at V and 7 bases at J, with 14 bases in the middle. This CDR3 region has 14 residues. CDR1 is SGDLS, CDR2 YYNGEE, per germline. The CDR3 sequence is CASSVQPDKGTQYF. The CDR3 bases are TGTGCCAGCAGCGTACAGCCGGATAAGGGGACCCAGTACTTC. Based on the CDR3 plus reference TRBV9 and TRBJ2-5, the full variable domain is DSGVTQTPKHLITATGQRVTLRCSPRSGDLSVYWYQQSLDQGLQFLIQYYNGEERAKGNILERFSAQQFPDLHSELNLSSLELGDSALYFCASSVQPDKGTQYFGPGTRLLVL.

The chain couples TRBV25-1 to TRBJ1-2; 8 bases fit TRBD1. Unmatched junction bases numbered 14, after V lost 3 bases and J lost 2 bases. Per germline, CDR1 MGHDK and CDR2 SYGVNS. This CDR3 contains 18 residues. The CDR3 spells CASSDTPPQGARNYGYTF. The DNA for the CDR3 is TGTGCCAGCAGTGATACCCCTCCCCAGGGGGCGAGAAACTATGGCTACACCTTC.

This chain connects TRBV6-6 to TRBJ1-3, with D possibly matching TRBD1 (5 bases). The CDR3 extends over 16 amino acids. V gave up 6 bases and J gave up 1 base, with 16 bases separating them. CDR1 and CDR2 (germline): MNHNY, SVGAGI (reference sequence). The DNA of the CDR3 is TGTGCCAGCAGCAACAGGTCCCCGTCGTCTGGAAACACCATATATTTT. It is translated as CASSNRSPSSGNTIYF.

This clone was seen a handful of times. This chain uses TRBV4-3 with TRBJ2-1, with 13 nucleotides matching TRBD2. The CDR3 runs to 16 residues. Germline assignment: CDR1 LGHNA and CDR2 YSLEER. V was clipped by 4 bases and J by 8 bases; unmatched bases: 8. CDR3 sequence: CASSRETSGGRDEQFF. The DNA for the CDR3 is TGCGCCAGCAGCCGAGAGACTAGCGGGGGGCGCGATGAGCAGTTCTTC.

The chain joins TRBV9 to TRBJ1-1, with 7 bases identical to TRBD1. J lost 6 bases, V lost 4 bases, and 21 bases had no gene match. CDR1 is SGDLS and CDR2 is YYNGEE in the germline V gene. The CDR3 consists of 18 residues. The CDR3 sequence is CASSPHHLQGKEFAEAFF. CDR3 sequence (DNA): TGTGCCAGCAGCCCACACCACCTACAGGGGAAGGAGTTCGCTGAAGCTTTCTTT. Full variable domain (rest looked up from reference TRBV9 and TRBJ1-1): DSGVTQTPKHLITATGQRVTLRCSPRSGDLSVYWYQQSLDQGLQFLIQYYNGEERAKGNILERFSAQQFPDLHSELNLSSLELGDSALYFCASSPHHLQGKEFAEAFFGQGTRLTVV.

V gene TRBV6-6 combines with J gene TRBJ2-7, with D hard to call. Germline V lookup: CDR1 MNHNY, CDR2 SVGAGI (reference sequence). This CDR3 is built from 13 residues. Trimming took 0 bases from V and 9 from J, leaving 12 bases between them. CDR3 in DNA: TGTGCCAGCAGTTACTCGAGTCCAGACGGGCAGTACTTC. As protein: CASSYSSPDGQYF.

This rearrangement joins TRBV19 to TRBJ2-7; D ambiguous. The length of the CDR3 is 13 residues. Germline lookup yields CDR1 LNHDA and CDR2 SQIVND (reference sequence). The ends were cut back, 5 bases at V and 3 bases at J, with 11 bases in the middle. The CDR3 nucleotides read TGTGCCAGTAGTCCAGCTATGTACTACGAGCAGTACTTC. Amino acids: CASSPAMYYEQYF.

The J gene is TRBJ1-2, the V gene TRBV6-5; 11 positions agree with TRBD1. The CDR3 has 13 amino acids. Per germline, CDR1 MNHEY and CDR2 SVGAGI. J lost 7 bases, V lost 5 bases, and 3 bases had no gene match. The CDR3 region is CASSPGQGGGYTF. CDR3 DNA sequence: TGTGCCAGCAGTCCGGGACAGGGGGGTGGCTACACCTTC.

This rearrangement joins TRBV7-6 to TRBJ1-3; D unclear. Germline assignment: CDR1 SGHVS and CDR2 FNYEAQ. Trimming removed 0 bases at V and 10 bases at J, with 10 bases between. CDR3 length: 13 amino acids. The CDR3 spells CASSLAGNRTIYF. DNA for the CDR3: TGTGCCAGCAGCTTAGCCGGGAATAGGACCATATATTTT.

The chain employs TRBV5-1 and TRBJ1-6; D is uncertain. V shed 0 bases and J shed 9 bases, with 13 bases lying between them. The germline CDR1 and CDR2 sequences are SGHRS and YFSETQ. The CDR3 runs to 15 residues. The CDR3 DNA reads as TGCGCCAGCAGCTTGGAAGGGTCCGGCAGTTCACCCCTCCACTTT. Its translation: CASSLEGSGSSPLHF.

The chain links TRBV7-2 to TRBJ2-3; D is unclear. Trimming stripped 8 bases from V and 0 bases from J, with 9 bases between. This CDR3 spans 13 amino acids. Germline V gene sequence: CDR1 SGHTA, CDR2 FQGNSA. The CDR3 protein is CASSPPSTDTQYF. The CDR3 DNA is TGTGCCAGCTCCCCTCCTAGCACAGATACGCAGTATTTT. The complete variable domain, with remaining parts taken from reference TRBV7-2 and TRBJ2-3, reads GAGVSQSPSNKVTEKGKDVELRCDPISGHTALYWYRQSLGQGLEFLIYFQGNSAPDKSGLPSDRFSAERTGGSVSTLTIQRTQQEDSAVYLCASSPPSTDTQYFGPGTRLTVL.

Here the CDR3 reads CASSVATGGARGVEQYF. The CDR3, as DNA: TGTGCCAGCAGCGTAGCTACGGGGGGGGCGCGAGGGGTCGAGCAGTACTTC. The chain recombines TRBV9 with TRBJ2-7; 8 nucleotides match TRBD2. Germline CDR1 SGDLS, CDR2 YYNGEE. CDR3 size: 17 residues. After removal of 0 bases from V and 6 bases from J, the junction contained 14 bases not matched to a gene.

The chain employs TRBV18 and TRBJ1-2; weak D call: TRBD1 (5 bases). Germline V gene sequence: CDR1 KGHSH, CDR2 LQKENI. Trimming left V 3 bases short and J 4 bases short, with 12 bases between. The CDR3 is 14 residues long. This CDR3 reads CASSPTDSSYGYTF. The CDR3 DNA reads TGTGCCAGCTCACCCACCGACAGCTCCTATGGCTACACCTTC. The full variable domain, its missing parts supplied by reference TRBV18 and TRBJ1-2, is NAGVMQNPRHLVRRRGQEARLRCSPMKGHSHVYWYRQLPEEGLKFMVYLQKENIIDESGMPKERFSAEFPKEGPSILRIQQVVRGDSAAYFCASSPTDSSYGYTFGSGTRLTVV.